This T cell receptor beta chain was recorded in a study of blood T cells in healthy people across ages. It was with a sample-barcoded 5' primer and a J-beta primer mix that a second PCR of about 7 to 12 cycles was run. TCRdb called the 5' RACE reads again in MiXCR, with one record for every CDR3 protein. The sample contains about 1.8 million distinct CDR3 sequences, roughly 49% of which appear only once. This clonotype showed up just once. Input material: blood. The TCR was taken from a woman between 40 and 55 years old in good health.

CDR3 in amino acids: CASGPLPLSHNEQFF. CDR3 nucleotides: TGTGCCAGCGGCCCACTACCCCTATCCCACAATGAGCAGTTCTTC. J is TRBJ2-1 and V is TRBV6-5; D remains ambiguous. Germline CDR1 and CDR2: MNHEY and SVGAGI. V was clipped by 8 bases and J by 5 bases, with 19 bases between them. The CDR3 runs 15 residues.